The TCR beta chain described here comes from a study of T cell changes during pregnancy in multiple sclerosis. CDR3 length equals 16 residues. V gave up 5 bases and J gave up 0 bases, with 13 bases separating them. Germline V gives CDR1 SGHTA, CDR2 FQGNSA. Data came from immunoSEQ multiplex PCR; TCRdb stores just in-frame clones and leaves some out. Of just under 85,000 clones listed, about nine tenths are singletons. The specimen was peripheral blood, collected in the first trimester of pregnancy. This chain uses TRBV7-2 with TRBJ1-4, with D unresolved. This TCR derives from a female donor with multiple sclerosis, enrolled in a pregnancy study. The DNA for the CDR3 is TGTGCCAGCAGCAAAAGGTCGGGTGCAACTAATGAAAAACTGTTTTTT. It specifies CASSKRSGATNEKLFF.